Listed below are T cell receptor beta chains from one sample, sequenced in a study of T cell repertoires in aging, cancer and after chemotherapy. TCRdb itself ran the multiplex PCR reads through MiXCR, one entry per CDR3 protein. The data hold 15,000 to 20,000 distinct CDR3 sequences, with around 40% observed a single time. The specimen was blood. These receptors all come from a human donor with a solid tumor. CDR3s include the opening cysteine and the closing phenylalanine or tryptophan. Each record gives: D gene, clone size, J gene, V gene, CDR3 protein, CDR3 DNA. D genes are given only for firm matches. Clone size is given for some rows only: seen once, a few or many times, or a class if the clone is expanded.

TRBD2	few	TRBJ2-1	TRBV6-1	CASSEGAGGIYNEQFF	TGTGCCAGCAGTGAGGGGGCGGGGGGGATCTACAATGAGCAGTTCTTC
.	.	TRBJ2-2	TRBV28	CASSSHRTNTGELFF	TGTGCCAGCAGTTCCCACAGGACTAACACCGGGGAGCTGTTTTTT
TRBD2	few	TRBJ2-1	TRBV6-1	CASGLAGYNEQFF	TGTGCCAGTGGACTAGCGGGTTACAATGAGCAGTTCTTC
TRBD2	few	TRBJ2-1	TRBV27	CASSLRPSGFGQFF	TGTGCCAGCAGTTTGCGGCCTAGCGGTTTTGGGCAGTTCTTC
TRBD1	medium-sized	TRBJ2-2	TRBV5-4	CASSRQGYTGELFF	TGTGCCAGCAGTAGACAGGGGTACACCGGGGAGCTGTTTTTT
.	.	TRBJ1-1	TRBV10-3	CAIRGEGWVLNTEAFF	TGTGCCATCAGGGGGGAGGGATGGGTACTGAACACTGAAGCTTTCTTT
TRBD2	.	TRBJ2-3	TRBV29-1	CSVEYRAGAGTDTQYF	TGCAGCGTTGAGTATCGAGCGGGAGCAGGGACAGATACGCAGTATTTT
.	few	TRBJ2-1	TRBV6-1	CASSSGTWAYEQFF	TGTGCCAGCAGCTCCGGGACGTGGGCCTATGAGCAGTTCTTC
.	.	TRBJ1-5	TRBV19	CDSSINAEQPQHF	TGTGACAGTAGTATCAACGCAGAACAGCCCCAGCATTTT
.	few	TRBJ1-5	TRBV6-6	CASSYAGGMSNQPQHF	TGTGCCAGCAGTTACGCGGGGGGAATGAGCAATCAGCCCCAGCATTTT
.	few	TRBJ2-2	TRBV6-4	CASSSGVATTTGELFF	TGTGCCAGCAGTTCTGGTGTTGCCACCACAACCGGGGAGCTGTTTTTT
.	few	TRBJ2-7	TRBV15	CATSTLRTGIHEQYF	TGTGCCACCAGCACACTACGGACGGGGATCCACGAGCAGTACTTC
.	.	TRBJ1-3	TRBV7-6	CASSSGRISGNTIYF	TGTGCCAGCAGCTCTGGACGGATCTCTGGAAACACCATATATTTT
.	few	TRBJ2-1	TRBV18	CASSPGSSYNEQFF	TGTGCCAGCTCACCAGGGAGCTCCTACAATGAGCAGTTCTTC
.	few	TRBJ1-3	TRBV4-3	CASSQDLRQDRNTIYF	TGCGCCAGCAGCCAAGATTTACGACAGGATCGAAACACCATATATTTT
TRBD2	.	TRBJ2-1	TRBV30	CAWSAELAAYNEQFF	TGTGCCTGGAGTGCAGAACTAGCGGCCTACAATGAGCAGTTCTTC
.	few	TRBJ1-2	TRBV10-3	CAISEALGGSYGYTF	TGTGCCATCAGTGAGGCCTTGGGCGGAAGCTATGGCTACACCTTC
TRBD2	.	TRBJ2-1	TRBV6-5	CASSYTSGGAQDEQFF	TGTGCCAGCAGTTACACTAGCGGGGGGGCTCAGGATGAGCAGTTCTTC
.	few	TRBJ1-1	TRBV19	CASSIGVFTEAFF	TGTGCCAGTAGTATTGGGGTTTTCACTGAAGCTTTCTTT
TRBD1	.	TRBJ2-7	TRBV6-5	CASSYSTGGSYEQYF	TGTGCCAGCAGTTACTCGACAGGGGGCTCCTACGAGCAGTACTTC
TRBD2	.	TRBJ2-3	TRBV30	CAWGTSGFTDTQYF	TGTGCCTGGGGGACTAGCGGGTTCACAGATACGCAGTATTTT
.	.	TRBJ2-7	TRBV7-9	CASRPDGEDEQYF	TGTGCCAGCAGGCCGGACGGGGAAGACGAGCAGTACTTC
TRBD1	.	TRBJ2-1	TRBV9	CASSVGLSRDREAEQFF	TGTGCCAGCAGCGTAGGCCTGTCTCGGGACAGGGAGGCTGAGCAGTTCTTC
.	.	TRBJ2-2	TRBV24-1	CATSDFTETGELFF	TGTGCCACCAGTGATTTTACCGAGACCGGGGAGCTGTTTTTT
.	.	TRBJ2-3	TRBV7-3	CASSLRWRTDTQYF	TGTGCCAGCAGCTTAAGATGGCGCACAGATACGCAGTATTTT
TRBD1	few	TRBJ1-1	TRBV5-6	CASSTGQGGEAFF	TGTGCCAGCAGCACCGGACAGGGCGGGGAAGCTTTCTTT
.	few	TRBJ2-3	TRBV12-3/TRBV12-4	CASSPQRTATDTQYF	TGTGCCAGCAGTCCCCAACGTACGGCCACAGATACGCAGTATTTT
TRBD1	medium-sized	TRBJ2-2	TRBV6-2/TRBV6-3	CASSGQGDTGELFF	TGTGCCAGCAGCGGACAGGGGGACACCGGGGAGCTGTTTTTT